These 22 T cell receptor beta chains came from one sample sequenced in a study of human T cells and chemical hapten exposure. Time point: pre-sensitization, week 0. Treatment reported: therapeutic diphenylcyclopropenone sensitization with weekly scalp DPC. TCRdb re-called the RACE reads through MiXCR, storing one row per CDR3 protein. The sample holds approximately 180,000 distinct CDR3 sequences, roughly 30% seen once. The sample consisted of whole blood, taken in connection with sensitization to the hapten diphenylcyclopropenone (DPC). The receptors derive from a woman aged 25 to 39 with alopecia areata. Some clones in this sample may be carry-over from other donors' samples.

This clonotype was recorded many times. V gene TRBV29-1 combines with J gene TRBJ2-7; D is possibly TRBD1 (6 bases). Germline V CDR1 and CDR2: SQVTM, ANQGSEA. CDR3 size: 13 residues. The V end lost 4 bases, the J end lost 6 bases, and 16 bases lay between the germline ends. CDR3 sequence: CSVGREVQGEQYF. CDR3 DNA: TGCAGCGTTGGCCGTGAGGTACAGGGCGAGCAGTACTTC.

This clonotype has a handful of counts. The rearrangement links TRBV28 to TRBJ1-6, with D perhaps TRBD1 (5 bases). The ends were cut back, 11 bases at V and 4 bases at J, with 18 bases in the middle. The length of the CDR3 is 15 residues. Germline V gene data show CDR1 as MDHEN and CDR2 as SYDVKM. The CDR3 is CAAMRGEGYNSPLHF. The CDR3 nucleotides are TGTGCCGCCATGCGGGGGGAGGGTTATAATTCACCCCTCCACTTT.

The DNA of the CDR3 is TGCAGCGTTGCCAGGGTGGAAACTGAAGCTTTCTTT. Protein sequence: CSVARVETEAFF. This rearrangement joins TRBV29-1 to TRBJ1-1; weak D call: TRBD1 (5 bases). The CDR3 covers 12 residues. Germline V gives CDR1 SQVTM, CDR2 ANQGSEA. V shed 4 bases and J shed 5 bases, with 11 bases lying between them.

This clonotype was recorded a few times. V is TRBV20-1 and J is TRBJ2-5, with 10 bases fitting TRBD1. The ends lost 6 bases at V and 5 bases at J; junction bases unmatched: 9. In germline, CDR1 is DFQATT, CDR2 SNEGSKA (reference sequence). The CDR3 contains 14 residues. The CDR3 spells CSASEGQGWETQYF. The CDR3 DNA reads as TGCAGTGCGTCGGAGGGACAGGGGTGGGAGACCCAGTACTTC.

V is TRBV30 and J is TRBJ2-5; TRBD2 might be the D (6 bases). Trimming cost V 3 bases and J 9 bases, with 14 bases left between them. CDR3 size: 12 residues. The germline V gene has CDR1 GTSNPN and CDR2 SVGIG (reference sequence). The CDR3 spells CAWSRSWGAQYF. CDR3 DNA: TGTGCCTGGAGCCGATCTTGGGGGGCCCAGTACTTC.

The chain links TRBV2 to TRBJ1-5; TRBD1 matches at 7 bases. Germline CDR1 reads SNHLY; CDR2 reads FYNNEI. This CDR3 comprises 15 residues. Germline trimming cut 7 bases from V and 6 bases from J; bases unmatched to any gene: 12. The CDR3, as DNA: TGTGCCAGCAAAGACAGGGAGGGCGGTGGTCAGCCCCAGCATTTT. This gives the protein CASKDREGGGQPQHF.

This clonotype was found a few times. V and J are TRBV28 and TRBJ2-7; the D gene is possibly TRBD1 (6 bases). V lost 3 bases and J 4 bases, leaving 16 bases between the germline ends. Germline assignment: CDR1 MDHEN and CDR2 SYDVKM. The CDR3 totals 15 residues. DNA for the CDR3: TGTGCCAGCAGTTTTGGTGTTGCAGGGGTATACGAGCAGTACTTC. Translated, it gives CASSFGVAGVYEQYF. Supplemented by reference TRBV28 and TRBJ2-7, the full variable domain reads DVKVTQSSRYLVKRTGEKVFLECVQDMDHENMFWYRQDPGLGLRLIYFSYDVKMKEKGDIPEGYSVSREKKERFSLILESASTNQTSMYLCASSFGVAGVYEQYFGPGTRLTVT.

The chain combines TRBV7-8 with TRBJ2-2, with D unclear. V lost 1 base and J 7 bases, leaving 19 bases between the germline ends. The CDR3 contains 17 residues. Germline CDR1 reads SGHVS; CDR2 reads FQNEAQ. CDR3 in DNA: TGTGCCAGCAGCTTAGTTTCTGCTTTTAACACGGGCGGGGAGCTGTTTTTT. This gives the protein CASSLVSAFNTGGELFF.

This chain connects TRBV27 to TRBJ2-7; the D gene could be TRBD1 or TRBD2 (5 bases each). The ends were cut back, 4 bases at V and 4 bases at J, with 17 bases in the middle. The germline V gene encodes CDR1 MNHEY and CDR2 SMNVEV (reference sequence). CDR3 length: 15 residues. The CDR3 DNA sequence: TGTGCCAGCAGTTCCTCCGGGACCCCTCATTACGAGCAGTACTTC. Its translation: CASSSSGTPHYEQYF.

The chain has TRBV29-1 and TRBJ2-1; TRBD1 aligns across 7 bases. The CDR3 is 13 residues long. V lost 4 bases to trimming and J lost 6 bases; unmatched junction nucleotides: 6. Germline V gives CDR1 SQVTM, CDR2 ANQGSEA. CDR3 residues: CSVADGTVNEQFF. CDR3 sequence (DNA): TGCAGCGTTGCGGATGGGACAGTCAATGAGCAGTTCTTC.

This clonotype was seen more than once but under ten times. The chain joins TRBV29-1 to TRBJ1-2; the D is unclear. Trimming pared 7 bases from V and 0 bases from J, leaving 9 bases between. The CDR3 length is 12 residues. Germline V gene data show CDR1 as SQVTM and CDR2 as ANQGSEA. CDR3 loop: CSAIGANYGYTF. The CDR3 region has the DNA TGCAGCGCTATAGGAGCTAACTATGGCTACACCTTC.

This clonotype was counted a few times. The CDR3 DNA reads TGTGCCAGCAGCGAGACAGGGGGCTCTCAGCCCCAGCATTTT. Protein: CASSETGGSQPQHF. The rearrangement joins TRBV6-6 to TRBJ1-5, with 10 positions matching TRBD1. The germline CDR1 and CDR2 sequences are MNHNY and SVGAGI (reference sequence). V lost 6 bases and J lost 6; bases outside the gene matches: 5. The CDR3 has 14 amino acids.

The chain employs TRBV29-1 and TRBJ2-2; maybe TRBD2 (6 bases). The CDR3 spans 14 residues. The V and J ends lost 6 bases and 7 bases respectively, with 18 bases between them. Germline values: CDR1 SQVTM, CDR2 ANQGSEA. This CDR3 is CSVSRRERGGELFF. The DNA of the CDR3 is TGCAGCGTCAGTAGGCGGGAACGCGGCGGGGAGCTGTTTTTT.

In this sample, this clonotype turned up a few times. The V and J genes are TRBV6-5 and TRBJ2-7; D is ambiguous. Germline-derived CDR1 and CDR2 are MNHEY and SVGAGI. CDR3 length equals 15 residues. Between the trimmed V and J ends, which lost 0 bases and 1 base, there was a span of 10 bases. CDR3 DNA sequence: TGTGCCAGCAGTTACTCGAAGCCGCGGTCCTACGAGCAGTACTTC. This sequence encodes CASSYSKPRSYEQYF.

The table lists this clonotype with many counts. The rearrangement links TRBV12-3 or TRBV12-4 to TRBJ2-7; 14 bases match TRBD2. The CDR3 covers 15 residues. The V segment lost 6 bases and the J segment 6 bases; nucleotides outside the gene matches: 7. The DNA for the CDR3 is TGTGCCAGCAGACGACTAGCGGGAGGGCGTTCCGAGCAGTACTTC. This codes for CASRRLAGGRSEQYF.

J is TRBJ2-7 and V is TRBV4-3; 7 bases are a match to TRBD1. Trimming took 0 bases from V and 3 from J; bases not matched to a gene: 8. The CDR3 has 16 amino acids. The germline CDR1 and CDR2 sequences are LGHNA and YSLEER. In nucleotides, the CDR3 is TGCGCCAGCAGCCAAGAGGCGAGGGGACAGAACTACGAGCAGTACTTC. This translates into CASSQEARGQNYEQYF.

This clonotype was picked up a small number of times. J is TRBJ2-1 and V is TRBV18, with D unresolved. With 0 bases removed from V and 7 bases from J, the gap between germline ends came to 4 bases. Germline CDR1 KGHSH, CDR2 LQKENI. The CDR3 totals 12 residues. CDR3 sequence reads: CASSPPGNEQFF. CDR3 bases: TGTGCCAGCTCACCACCGGGGAATGAGCAGTTCTTC.

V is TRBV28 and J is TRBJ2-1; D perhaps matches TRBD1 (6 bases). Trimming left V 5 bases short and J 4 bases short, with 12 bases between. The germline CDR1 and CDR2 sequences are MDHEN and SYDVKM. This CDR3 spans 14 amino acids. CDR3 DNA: TGTGCCAGCAGTGCCGCGGACAGATACAATGAGCAGTTCTTC. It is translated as CASSAADRYNEQFF.

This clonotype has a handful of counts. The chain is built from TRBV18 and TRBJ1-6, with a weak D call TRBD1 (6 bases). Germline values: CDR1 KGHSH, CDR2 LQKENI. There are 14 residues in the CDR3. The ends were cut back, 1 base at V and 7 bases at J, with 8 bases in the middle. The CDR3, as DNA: TGTGCCAGCTCACCACTGGACAGCAATTCACCCCTCCACTTT. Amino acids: CASSPLDSNSPLHF.

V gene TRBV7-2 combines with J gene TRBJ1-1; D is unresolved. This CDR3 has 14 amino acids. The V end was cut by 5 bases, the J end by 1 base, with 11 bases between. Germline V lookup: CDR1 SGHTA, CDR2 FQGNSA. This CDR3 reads CASSIDNRNTEAFF. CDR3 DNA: TGTGCCAGCAGCATCGACAACAGGAACACTGAAGCTTTCTTT.

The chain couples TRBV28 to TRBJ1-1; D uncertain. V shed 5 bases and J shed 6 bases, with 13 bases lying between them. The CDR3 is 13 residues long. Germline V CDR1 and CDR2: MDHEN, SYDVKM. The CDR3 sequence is CASSPSGGPEAFF. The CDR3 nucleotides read TGTGCCAGCAGTCCCAGTGGTGGTCCTGAAGCTTTCTTT. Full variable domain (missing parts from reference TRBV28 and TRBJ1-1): DVKVTQSSRYLVKRTGEKVFLECVQDMDHENMFWYRQDPGLGLRLIYFSYDVKMKEKGDIPEGYSVSREKKERFSLILESASTNQTSMYLCASSPSGGPEAFFGQGTRLTVV.

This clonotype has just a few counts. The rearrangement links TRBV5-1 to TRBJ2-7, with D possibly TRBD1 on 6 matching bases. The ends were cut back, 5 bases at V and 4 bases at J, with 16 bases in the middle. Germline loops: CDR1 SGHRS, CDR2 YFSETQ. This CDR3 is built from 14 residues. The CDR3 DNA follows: TGCGCCAGCAGGGACAGCGCCTATGAATACGAGCAGTACTTC. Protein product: CASRDSAYEYEQYF.